The clone carrying this T cell receptor (beta chain) was observed a handful of times. Its specificity is unknown. This entry is derived from a study of blood T cells in healthy people across ages. Whole-study findings and limits: The long-lived group displayed more naive CD4+ cells, plus higher diversity, than the aged donors did. Correlation between TCR beta diversity and naive T cell percentage was strong.

The CDR3 length is 15 residues. Germline loops: CDR1 ENHRY, CDR2 SYGVKD. Losses at the gene ends were 9 bases for V and 4 bases for J; bases not matched to a gene: 11. Each donor's blood draw was 8.5 to 10 milliliters of peripheral blood. For the second PCR, which ran for about 6 to 11 cycles, a sample-barcoded 5' primer and a J-beta primer mix were used. TCRdb analysed the 5' RACE reads with MiXCR anew, one entry per CDR3 protein. The sample yields roughly 1,100,000 distinct CDR3 sequences, less than 25% seen once. This sample was also put to use in a study of T cells of mothers and their children. As reported in that work: For each mother, over 9.5 million TCR beta CDR3 reads were obtained, and for each child, roughly 2.8 million.

The receptor was isolated from a girl aged 2-10 years in good health. Sequencing was performed on blood. The genes are TRBV10-3 and TRBJ2-2; TRBD2 aligns across 7 bases. The CDR3 spells CAMTAGDQGTGELFF. The CDR3 nucleotides are TGTGCCATGACGGCGGGAGATCAGGGCACCGGGGAGCTGTTTTTT.